The source of this T cell receptor (beta chain) is a study of blood T cell repertoires in COVID-19. Turning to the study itself: Researchers got acute and convalescent COVID-19 samples from the United States, Italy and Spain. Sources were T cells, B-cell-depleted T cells, or PBMCs; the material itself was cDNA or gDNA.

As processed by the authors: Amplification from reference gene primers served as the basis for estimated nucleated cell counts. Here immunoSEQ multiplex PCR was the method, and the copy in TCRdb shows in-frame clones only, minus some. The V and J calls and clone size were taken over from that table, and D and trimming were inferred from the DNA. The sample lists about 130,000 clones; around 80% were seen once. CDR1 and CDR2 from the germline V gene are LGHNA and YSLEER. The CDR3 covers 16 residues. Trimming took off 0 bases at V and 1 base at J, with 10 bases between the two ends. The specimen sequenced was peripheral blood. This receptor was obtained from a man in his forties or fifties with active or convalescent COVID-19. V usage is TRBV4-3 and J usage is TRBJ2-1, with D possibly matching TRBD1 (7 bases). The CDR3, as DNA: TGCGCCAGCAGCCAAGATCCAGGGGGGTCCTACAATGAGCAGTTCTTC. This sequence encodes CASSQDPGGSYNEQFF.